Listed here is a single T cell receptor (beta chain). This entry belongs to a study of blood T cell repertoires in COVID-19. The wider study: COVID-19 samples from acute and convalescent phases originated in the United States, Italy and Spain. In each case, the material was cDNA or gDNA derived from T cells, B-cell-depleted T cells, or PBMCs.

Original analysis: Amplification of reference gene primers provided the estimated nucleated cell counts. Sequencing used immunoSEQ multiplex PCR; TCRdb keeps in-frame clones, though not all of them. The DNA was the basis for D and trimming; V, J and clone size are from that table. The table has tens of thousands of clones, 88% seen once. Germline values: CDR1 SEHNR, CDR2 FQNEAQ (reference sequence). The CDR3 covers 14 residues. With 7 bases clipped from V and 0 bases from J, the junction kept 5 bases outside the gene matches. J is TRBJ2-7 and V is TRBV7-9, with 8 positions matching TRBD2. The sequenced sample was peripheral blood. The source of this sequence is a human donor with active COVID-19. The donor label of this sample is uncertain. This CDR3 reads CASTPTSGSYEQYF. CDR3 nucleotides: TGTGCCAGCACCCCTACTAGCGGCTCCTACGAGCAGTACTTC.